These T cell receptor beta chains were read from a single sample in a study of blood T cell repertoires in COVID-19. Using immunoSEQ multiplex PCR, the repertoire was profiled, and TCRdb retains in-frame clones only, with some absent. There are tens of thousands of clones in the sample; approximately 85% occur only once, and 3.8% lies in the top ten. Sequencing used peripheral blood. Receptors originate from a man in his sixties with acute or convalescent COVID-19. CDR3s include the opening cysteine and the closing phenylalanine or tryptophan. Each record gives: clone size, J gene, D gene, V gene, CDR3 DNA, CDR3 protein. D genes are given only for firm matches. Some rows mark clone size as missing; the rest say once, few, many or name a class of expanded clone.

abundance: .; j_gene: TRBJ2-5; d_gene: .; v_gene: TRBV6-6; CDR3nt: TGTGCCAGCACCCAAGGAGGGTTAGGGACCCAGTACTTC; CDR3aa: CASTQGGLGTQYF
abundance: .; j_gene: TRBJ2-7; d_gene: TRBD2; v_gene: TRBV10-2; CDR3nt: TGCGCCAGCAGTGAGGGTACGCCGGGACTAGCGGGAGCCCACGAGCAGTACTTC; CDR3aa: CASSEGTPGLAGAHEQYF
abundance: .; j_gene: TRBJ2-7; d_gene: .; v_gene: TRBV12-3/TRBV12-4; CDR3nt: TGTGCCAGCAAGAGAAGTCCCACCTACGAGCAGTACTTC; CDR3aa: CASKRSPTYEQYF
abundance: .; j_gene: TRBJ2-1; d_gene: .; v_gene: TRBV6-2/TRBV6-3; CDR3nt: TGTGCCAGCAGTTACGGAGGGGGGGTGTACAATGAGCAGTTCTTC; CDR3aa: CASSYGGGVYNEQFF
abundance: .; j_gene: TRBJ1-2; d_gene: .; v_gene: TRBV25-1; CDR3nt: TGTGCCAGCAGTGGAAGTATCCAGGGGTTGAGCGGTGGCTACACCTTC; CDR3aa: CASSGSIQGLSGGYTF
abundance: .; j_gene: TRBJ2-5; d_gene: .; v_gene: TRBV12-5; CDR3nt: TGTGCTAGTGGTTTCACTAAAGGCTTTGTGGAGACCCAGTACTTC; CDR3aa: CASGFTKGFVETQYF
abundance: .; j_gene: TRBJ2-2; d_gene: .; v_gene: TRBV19; CDR3nt: TGTGCCAGTAGTATAGACGGGAGAGGGACCGGGGAGCTGTTTTTT; CDR3aa: CASSIDGRGTGELFF
abundance: .; j_gene: TRBJ2-1; d_gene: .; v_gene: TRBV6-2/TRBV6-3; CDR3nt: TGTGCCAGCAGTTCGGGAAGGGGTAGGAGGGGCAATGAGCAGTTCTTC; CDR3aa: CASSSGRGRRGNEQFF
abundance: .; j_gene: TRBJ1-2; d_gene: .; v_gene: TRBV6-5; CDR3nt: TGTGCCAGCACCCAGGCCCCCACCGGTGGCTACACCTTC; CDR3aa: CASTQAPTGGYTF
abundance: .; j_gene: TRBJ2-2; d_gene: .; v_gene: TRBV7-2; CDR3nt: TGTGCCAGCAGCTTAGCCAAGAACACCGGGGAGCTGTTTTTT; CDR3aa: CASSLAKNTGELFF
abundance: .; j_gene: TRBJ1-2; d_gene: .; v_gene: TRBV19; CDR3nt: TGTGCCAGTAGTAGGCAGGGTGATGGCTACACCTTC; CDR3aa: CASSRQGDGYTF
abundance: .; j_gene: TRBJ1-1; d_gene: .; v_gene: TRBV12-5; CDR3nt: TGTGCTAGTGGTGTGGAGACGGGGGGGAGCTCTGAAGCTTTCTTT; CDR3aa: CASGVETGGSSEAFF
abundance: .; j_gene: TRBJ2-3; d_gene: TRBD1; v_gene: TRBV7-2; CDR3nt: TGTGCCAGCAGCTCCGGACAGGGGCCAGATACGCAGTATTTT; CDR3aa: CASSSGQGPDTQYF
abundance: .; j_gene: TRBJ2-1; d_gene: TRBD1; v_gene: TRBV5-5; CDR3nt: TGTGCTAGCAGCTTGGACAGGATGAACAATGAGCAGTTCTTC; CDR3aa: CASSLDRMNNEQFF
abundance: .; j_gene: TRBJ2-3; d_gene: TRBD1; v_gene: TRBV7-8; CDR3nt: TGTGCCAGCAGCGTAACAGGGGACCCAGCCACAGATACGCAGTATTTT; CDR3aa: CASSVTGDPATDTQYF
abundance: .; j_gene: TRBJ1-3; d_gene: .; v_gene: TRBV7-9; CDR3nt: TGTGCCAGCAGCTTAAGGGCTGGAGGCTCTGGAAACACCATATATTTT; CDR3aa: CASSLRAGGSGNTIYF
abundance: .; j_gene: TRBJ1-6; d_gene: .; v_gene: TRBV6-2/TRBV6-3; CDR3nt: TGTGCCAGCAGTAGAAGGGGATCCAATTCACCCCTCCACTTT; CDR3aa: CASSRRGSNSPLHF
abundance: .; j_gene: TRBJ2-7; d_gene: .; v_gene: TRBV20-1; CDR3nt: TGCAGTGCTAGTTTCGGGAGCTTAGGATCGTACGAGCAGTACTTC; CDR3aa: CSASFGSLGSYEQYF
abundance: few; j_gene: TRBJ1-1; d_gene: .; v_gene: TRBV7-9; CDR3nt: TGTGCCAGCAACCCTTCCGGCTTT; CDR3aa: CASNPSGF
abundance: .; j_gene: TRBJ1-4; d_gene: .; v_gene: TRBV7-9; CDR3nt: TGTGCCAGCAGCCCGTTTGGGGGCAGTGAAAAACTGTTTTTT; CDR3aa: CASSPFGGSEKLFF
abundance: .; j_gene: TRBJ2-3; d_gene: TRBD1; v_gene: TRBV7-3; CDR3nt: TGTGCCAGCAGCTCGACAGGGTCAGATACGCAGTATTTT; CDR3aa: CASSSTGSDTQYF
abundance: .; j_gene: TRBJ1-3; d_gene: .; v_gene: TRBV19; CDR3nt: TGTGCCAGTAGTGAGCTGGGAAACACCATATATTTT; CDR3aa: CASSELGNTIYF